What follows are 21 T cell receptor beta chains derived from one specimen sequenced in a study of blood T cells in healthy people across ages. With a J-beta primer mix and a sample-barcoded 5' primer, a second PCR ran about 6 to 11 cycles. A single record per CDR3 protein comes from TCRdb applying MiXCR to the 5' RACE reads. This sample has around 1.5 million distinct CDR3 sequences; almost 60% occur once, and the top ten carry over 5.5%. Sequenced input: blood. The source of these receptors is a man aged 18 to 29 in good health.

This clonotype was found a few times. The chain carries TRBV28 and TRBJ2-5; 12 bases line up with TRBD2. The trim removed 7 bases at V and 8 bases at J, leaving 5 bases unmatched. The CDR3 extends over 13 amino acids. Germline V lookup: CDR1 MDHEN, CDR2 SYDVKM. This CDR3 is CASKLAGGPTQYF. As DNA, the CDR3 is TGTGCCAGCAAACTAGCGGGGGGTCCTACCCAGTACTTC. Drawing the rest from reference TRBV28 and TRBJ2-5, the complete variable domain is DVKVTQSSRYLVKRTGEKVFLECVQDMDHENMFWYRQDPGLGLRLIYFSYDVKMKEKGDIPEGYSVSREKKERFSLILESASTNQTSMYLCASKLAGGPTQYFGPGTRLLVL.

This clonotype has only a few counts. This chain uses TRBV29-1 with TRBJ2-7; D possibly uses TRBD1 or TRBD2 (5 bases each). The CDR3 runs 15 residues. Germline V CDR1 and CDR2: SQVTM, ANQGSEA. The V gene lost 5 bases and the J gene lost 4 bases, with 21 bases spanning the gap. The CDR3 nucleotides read TGCAGCGTTCCTAACGTGGGGACGGGGCCTTACGAGCAGTACTTC. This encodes CSVPNVGTGPYEQYF.

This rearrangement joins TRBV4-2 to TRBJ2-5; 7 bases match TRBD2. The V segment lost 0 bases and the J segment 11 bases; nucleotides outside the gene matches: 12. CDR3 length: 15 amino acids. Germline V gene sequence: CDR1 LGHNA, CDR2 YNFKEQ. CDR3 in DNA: TGTGCCAGCAGCCAAGAGCAGGGTGCATTGCGGGAGCAGTACTTC. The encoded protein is CASSQEQGALREQYF.

Written as DNA, the CDR3 is TGCGCCAGCAGCGGGACGGACTACTACGAGCAGTACTTC. Translating gives CASSGTDYYEQYF. V usage is TRBV5-1 and J usage is TRBJ2-7; TRBD2 is a possible D gene (6 bases). The CDR3 covers 13 residues. With 4 bases removed from V and 3 bases from J, the gap between germline ends came to 11 bases. Germline lookup yields CDR1 SGHRS and CDR2 YFSETQ.

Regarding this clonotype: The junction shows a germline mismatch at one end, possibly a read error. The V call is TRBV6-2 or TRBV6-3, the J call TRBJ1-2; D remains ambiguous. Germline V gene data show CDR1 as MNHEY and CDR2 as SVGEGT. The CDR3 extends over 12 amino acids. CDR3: CPSSPGFYGYTF. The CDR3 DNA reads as TGTCCCAGCAGTCCAGGCTTCTATGGCTACACCTTC.

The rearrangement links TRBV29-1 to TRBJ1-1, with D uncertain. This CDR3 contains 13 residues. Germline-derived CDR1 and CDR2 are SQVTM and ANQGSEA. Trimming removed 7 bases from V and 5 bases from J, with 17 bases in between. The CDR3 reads CSGLDGRSTEAFF. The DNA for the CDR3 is TGCAGCGGACTGGACGGAAGGAGTACTGAAGCTTTCTTT.

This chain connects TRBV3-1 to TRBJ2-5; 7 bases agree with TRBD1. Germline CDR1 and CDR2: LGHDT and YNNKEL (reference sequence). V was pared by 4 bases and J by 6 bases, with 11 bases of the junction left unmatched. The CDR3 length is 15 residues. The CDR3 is CASSPLQTGTQTQYF. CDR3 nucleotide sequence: TGTGCCAGCAGCCCGCTACAGACAGGGACCCAGACCCAGTACTTC.

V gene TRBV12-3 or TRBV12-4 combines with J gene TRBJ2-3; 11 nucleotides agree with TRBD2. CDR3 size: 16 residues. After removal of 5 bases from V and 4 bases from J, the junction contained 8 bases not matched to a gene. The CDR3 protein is CASSPLVAGGSDTQYF. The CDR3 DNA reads TGTGCCAGCAGTCCCCTGGTAGCGGGGGGGTCAGATACGCAGTATTTT.

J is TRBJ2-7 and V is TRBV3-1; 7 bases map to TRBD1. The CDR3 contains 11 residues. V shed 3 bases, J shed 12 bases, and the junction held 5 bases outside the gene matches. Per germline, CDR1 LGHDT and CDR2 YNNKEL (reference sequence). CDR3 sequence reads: CASSHTTGMYF. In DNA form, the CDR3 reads TGTGCCAGCAGCCACACGACAGGGATGTACTTC.

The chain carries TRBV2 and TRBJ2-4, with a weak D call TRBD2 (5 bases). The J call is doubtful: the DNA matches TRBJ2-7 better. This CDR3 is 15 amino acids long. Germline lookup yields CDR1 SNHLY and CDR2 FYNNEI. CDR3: CASSGGHGGRNEQYF. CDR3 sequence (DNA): TGTGCCAGCAGTGGAGGTCACGGAGGAAGGAACGAGCAGTACTTC.

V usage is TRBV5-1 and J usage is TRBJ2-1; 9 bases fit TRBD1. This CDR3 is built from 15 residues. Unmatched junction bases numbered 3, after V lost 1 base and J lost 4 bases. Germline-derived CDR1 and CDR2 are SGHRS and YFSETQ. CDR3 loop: CASSLMDRGYNEQFF. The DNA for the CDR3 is TGCGCCAGCAGCTTGATGGACAGGGGATACAATGAGCAGTTCTTC. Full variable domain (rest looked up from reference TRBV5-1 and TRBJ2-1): KAGVTQTPRYLIKTRGQQVTLSCSPISGHRSVSWYQQTPGQGLQFLFEYFSETQRNKGNFPGRFSGRQFSNSRSEMNVSTLELGDSALYLCASSLMDRGYNEQFFGPGTRLTVL.

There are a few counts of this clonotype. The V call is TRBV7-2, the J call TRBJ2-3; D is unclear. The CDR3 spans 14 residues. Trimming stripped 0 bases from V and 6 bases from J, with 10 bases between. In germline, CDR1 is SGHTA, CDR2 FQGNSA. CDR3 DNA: TGTGCCAGCAGCTTAGCCCCTAATTCGGATACGCAGTATTTT. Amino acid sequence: CASSLAPNSDTQYF.

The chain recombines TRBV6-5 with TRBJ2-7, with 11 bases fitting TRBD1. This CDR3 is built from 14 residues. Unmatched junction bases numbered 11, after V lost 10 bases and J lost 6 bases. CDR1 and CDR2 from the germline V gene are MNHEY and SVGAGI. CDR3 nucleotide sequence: TGTGCCAACAGCCCCGGACAGGGGGCATTCGAGCAGTACTTC. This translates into CANSPGQGAFEQYF.

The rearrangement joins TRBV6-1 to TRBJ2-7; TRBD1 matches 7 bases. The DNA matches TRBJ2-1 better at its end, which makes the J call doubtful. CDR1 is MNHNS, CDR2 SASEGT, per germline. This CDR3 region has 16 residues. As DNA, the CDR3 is TGTGCCAGCAGTGCCGCCGACAGGGTATCTCACAATGAGCAGTTCTTC. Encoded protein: CASSAADRVSHNEQFF.

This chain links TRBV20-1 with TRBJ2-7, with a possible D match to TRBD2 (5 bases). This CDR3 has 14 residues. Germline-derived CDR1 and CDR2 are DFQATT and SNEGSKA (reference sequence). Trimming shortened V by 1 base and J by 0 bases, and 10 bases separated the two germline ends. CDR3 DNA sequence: TGCAGTGCTAGAGTCGGGGTGCTCTCCTACGAGCAGTACTTC. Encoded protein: CSARVGVLSYEQYF.

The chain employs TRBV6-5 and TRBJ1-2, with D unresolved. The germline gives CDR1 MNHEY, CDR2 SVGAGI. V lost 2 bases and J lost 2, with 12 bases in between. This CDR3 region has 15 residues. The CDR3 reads CASSYLKGRNYGYTF. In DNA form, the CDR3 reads TGTGCCAGCAGTTACCTTAAAGGACGGAACTATGGCTACACCTTC.

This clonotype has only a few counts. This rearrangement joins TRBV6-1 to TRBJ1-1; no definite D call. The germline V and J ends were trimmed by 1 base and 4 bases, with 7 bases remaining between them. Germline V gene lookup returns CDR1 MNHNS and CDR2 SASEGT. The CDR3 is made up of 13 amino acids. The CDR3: CASSEGARTEAFF. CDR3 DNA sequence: TGTGCCAGCAGTGAAGGAGCCCGCACTGAAGCTTTCTTT.

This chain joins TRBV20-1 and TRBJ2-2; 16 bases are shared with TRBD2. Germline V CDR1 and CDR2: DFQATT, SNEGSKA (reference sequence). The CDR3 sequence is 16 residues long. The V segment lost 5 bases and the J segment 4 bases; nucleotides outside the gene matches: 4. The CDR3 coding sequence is TGCAGTGCTGGGACTAGCGGGAGGGCCGGCACCGGGGAGCTGTTTTTT. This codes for CSAGTSGRAGTGELFF.

CDR3 residues: CASSQDRGTGSQYF. In nucleotides, the CDR3 is TGCGCCAGCAGCCAAGATAGGGGGACAGGCTCACAGTACTTC. The gene calls are TRBV4-1 and TRBJ2-4; 8 nucleotides match TRBD1. The CDR3 covers 14 residues. Germline V gives CDR1 MGHRA, CDR2 YSYEKL. V dropped 0 bases and J dropped 13; count of bases not matched to a gene: 8.

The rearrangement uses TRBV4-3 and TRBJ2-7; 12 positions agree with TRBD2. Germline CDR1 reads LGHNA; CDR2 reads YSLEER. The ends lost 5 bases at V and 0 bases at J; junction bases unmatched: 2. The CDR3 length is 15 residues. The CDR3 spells CASSETSGGSYEQYF. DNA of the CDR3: TGCGCCAGCAGCGAGACTAGCGGGGGCTCCTACGAGCAGTACTTC.

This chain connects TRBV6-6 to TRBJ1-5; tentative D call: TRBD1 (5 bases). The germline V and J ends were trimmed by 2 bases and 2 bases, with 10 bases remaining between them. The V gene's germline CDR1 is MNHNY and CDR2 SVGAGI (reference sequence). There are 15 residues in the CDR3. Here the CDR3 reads CASSYRQGGNQPQHF. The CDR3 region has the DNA TGTGCCAGCAGTTACCGTCAGGGCGGCAATCAGCCCCAGCATTTT.